Listed here are 20 T cell receptor beta chains from one sample, sequenced in a study of monozygotic twins with cystic fibrosis. This table comes from immunoSEQ multiplex PCR, and its TCRdb copy is limited to in-frame clones, with some not included. The sample includes over 20,000 clones, approximately 90% of them seen just once. The sequenced material came from blood. The receptors here all came from a girl between 2 and 10 years old with cystic fibrosis.

The chain recombines TRBV2 with TRBJ2-7; D gene uncertain. V was pared by 6 bases and J by 2 bases, with 11 bases between. CDR1 is SNHLY and CDR2 is FYNNEI in the germline V gene. The CDR3 contains 13 residues. CDR3 nucleotides: TGTGCCAGCAGCGATACAGAGACCTACGAGCAGTACTTC. Translated: CASSDTETYEQYF.

CDR3 nucleotide sequence: TGCAGCGTCATGACAGGGACTCGAGGGGCTTTCTTT. As protein: CSVMTGTRGAFF. The chain carries TRBV29-1 and TRBJ1-1, with 7 positions matching TRBD1. CDR3 length: 12 residues. The germline gives CDR1 SQVTM, CDR2 ANQGSEA. The trim removed 6 bases at V and 11 bases at J, leaving 12 bases unmatched. Full variable domain (rest looked up from reference TRBV29-1 and TRBJ1-1): SAVISQKPSRDICQRGTSLTIQCQVDSQVTMMFWYRQQPGQSLTLIATANQGSEATYESGFVIDKFPISRPNLTFSTLTVSNMSPEDSSIYLCSVMTGTRGAFFGQGTRLTVV.

This clone was detected once. The chain's CDR3 is CASRGLKRGHFEPSYEQYF. In DNA form, the CDR3 reads TGTGCCAGCAGGGGACTAAAAAGAGGACACTTCGAACCCTCCTACGAGCAGTACTTC. The rearrangement links TRBV27 to TRBJ2-7; 7 bases map to TRBD2. CDR1 and CDR2 (germline): MNHEY, SMNVEV (reference sequence). The CDR3 is made up of 19 amino acids. V gave up 6 bases and J gave up 0 bases; unmatched junction bases: 20.

The chain has TRBV25-1 and TRBJ2-2; D not certain. V dropped 3 bases and J dropped 8 bases, with 7 bases sitting between them. Per germline, CDR1 MGHDK and CDR2 SYGVNS. The CDR3 covers 12 residues. The CDR3 spells CASSDLLGELFF. Written as DNA, the CDR3 is TGTGCCAGCAGTGATTTACTTGGGGAGCTGTTTTTT.

The V gene is TRBV19, the J gene TRBJ1-4; tentative D call: TRBD1 (6 bases). The CDR3 contains 17 residues. CDR1 and CDR2 (germline): LNHDA, SQIVND (reference sequence). V lost 4 bases to trimming and J lost 0 bases, with 15 bases between them. The CDR3 loop reads CASSNRDTSATNEKLFF. The CDR3 DNA reads TGTGCCAGTAGTAACCGGGACACCTCTGCAACTAATGAAAAACTGTTTTTT.

This chain joins TRBV30 and TRBJ2-7; 9 bases line up with TRBD1. CDR3 length: 12 amino acids. The V gene end was trimmed by 5 bases and the J gene end by 1 base; junction bases not matched to a gene: 0. CDR1 is GTSNPN and CDR2 is SVGIG in the germline V gene (reference sequence). CDR3 coding DNA: TGTGCCTGGGGACAGGGGTCCTACGAGCAGTACTTC. It encodes CAWGQGSYEQYF.

The CDR3 bases are TGTGCCAGCAGCCTATCGGGGGACGAGCAGTACTTC. As protein: CASSLSGDEQYF. This chain uses TRBV7-6 with TRBJ2-7; tentatively, D is TRBD2 (6 bases). Germline V lookup: CDR1 SGHVS, CDR2 FNYEAQ. This CDR3 has 12 residues. V lost 5 bases and J lost 5, with 10 bases in between. Looking up the rest from reference TRBV7-6 and TRBJ2-7 gives the full variable domain: GAGVSQSPRYKVTKRGQDVALRCDPISGHVSLYWYRQALGQGPEFLTYFNYEAQQDKSGLPNDRFSAERPEGSISTLTIQRTEQRDSAMYRCASSLSGDEQYFGPGTRLTVT.

This rearrangement joins TRBV5-1 to TRBJ2-1; 10 nucleotides agree with TRBD1. Germline CDR1 and CDR2: SGHRS and YFSETQ. With 4 bases clipped from V and 6 bases from J, the junction kept 4 bases outside the gene matches. This CDR3 contains 14 residues. CDR3 in DNA: TGCGCCAGCAGCCTACGGACAGGGGGCAATGAGCAGTTCTTC. Translated: CASSLRTGGNEQFF.

This chain links TRBV2 with TRBJ1-6; 9 bases are a match to TRBD1. The CDR3 is made up of 15 amino acids. The germline V gene encodes CDR1 SNHLY and CDR2 FYNNEI. The V segment lost 7 bases and the J segment 10 bases; nucleotides outside the gene matches: 11. DNA of the CDR3: TGTGCCAGCATGGGGGACAGGGATAGAGGGTCACCCCTCCACTTT. This sequence encodes CASMGDRDRGSPLHF.

The rearrangement uses TRBV9 and TRBJ2-1, with TRBD1 identical over 7 bases. Per germline, CDR1 SGDLS and CDR2 YYNGEE. CDR3 length: 15 amino acids. Trimming took 3 bases from V and 4 from J; bases not matched to a gene: 7. This chain's CDR3 is CASSGRTGVYNEQFF. CDR3 DNA sequence: TGTGCCAGCAGCGGACGGACAGGCGTGTACAATGAGCAGTTCTTC.

The CDR3 bases are TGTGCCAGCAGTTTTAGCGGGTCGGCAGATACGCAGTATTTT. This encodes CASSFSGSADTQYF. This rearrangement joins TRBV27 to TRBJ2-3; TRBD2 matches 7 bases. Germline V lookup: CDR1 MNHEY, CDR2 SMNVEV (reference sequence). This CDR3 has 14 residues. Trimming cost V 3 bases and J 4 bases; bases outside gene matches: 4.

This rearrangement joins TRBV23-1 to TRBJ1-6, with 7 nucleotides matching TRBD1. TRBV23-1 is identified as an open reading frame with a role that is uncertain. V dropped 0 bases and J dropped 5; count of bases not matched to a gene: 13. The CDR3 totals 19 residues. DNA for the CDR3: TGCGCCAGCAGTCAATCGTCTGGGGAGGGGGCGGCCGATAATTCACCCCTCCACTTT. Translation: CASSQSSGEGAADNSPLHF.

The genes are TRBV2 and TRBJ1-1; tentative D call: TRBD1 (6 bases). The ends were cut back, 3 bases at V and 5 bases at J, with 28 bases in the middle. This CDR3 comprises 19 residues. CDR1 is SNHLY and CDR2 is FYNNEI in the germline V gene. The CDR3 DNA sequence: TGTGCCAGCAGTGATACGTCTCATGGGTTCCAGGGGAGGGGGACTGAAGCTTTCTTT. Its translation is CASSDTSHGFQGRGTEAFF.

The chain combines TRBV29-1 with TRBJ2-7; TRBD2 aligns across 7 bases. Per the germline V gene, CDR1 is SQVTM and CDR2 is ANQGSEA. J gave up 0 bases and V 5 bases, and 1 base lay outside the gene matches. The CDR3 sequence is 12 residues long. CDR3 sequence (DNA): TGCAGCGTTTCGGGGGGCTCCTACGAGCAGTACTTC. Encoded protein: CSVSGGSYEQYF.

Details on this clone: This sample includes further DNA sequences coding for the same CDR3. The rearrangement joins TRBV4-3 to TRBJ1-5; no firm D call. V was pared by 0 bases and J by 6 bases, with 6 bases between. This CDR3 has 13 residues. Looked up from germline, CDR1 is LGHNA and CDR2 is YSLEER. CDR3 nucleotides: TGCGCCAGCAGCCAAGATAGAGGTCAGCCCCAGCATTTT. This gives the protein CASSQDRGQPQHF.

The chain is built from TRBV19 and TRBJ2-5; D gene ambiguous. CDR1 and CDR2 (germline): LNHDA, SQIVND (reference sequence). The CDR3 spans 11 residues. V gave up 6 bases and J gave up 4 bases, with 6 bases separating them. This chain's CDR3 is CASRIGETQYF. The CDR3 DNA follows: TGTGCCAGTAGGATCGGAGAGACCCAGTACTTC.

This chain uses TRBV15 with TRBJ1-1; TRBD1 is a possible D gene (6 bases). CDR3 length equals 15 residues. Germline assignment: CDR1 LNHNV and CDR2 YYDKDF (reference sequence). The V end was cut by 8 bases, the J end by 3 bases, with 19 bases between. CDR3 DNA sequence: TGTGCCACCGTCGACAGGCTAAAGGGGGACACTGAAGCTTTCTTT. This translates into CATVDRLKGDTEAFF.

The chain recombines TRBV10-1 with TRBJ2-7, with a tentative D call TRBD1 (5 bases). Trimming cost V 4 bases and J 0 bases, with 13 bases left between them. Germline V gives CDR1 WNHNN, CDR2 SYGVQD (reference sequence). The CDR3 sequence is 15 residues long. DNA of the CDR3: TGCGCCAGCAGTGCGTGGCAGGGTGCCTCCTACGAGCAGTACTTC. Protein product: CASSAWQGASYEQYF.

V gene TRBV30 combines with J gene TRBJ1-1, with unresolved D. This CDR3 region has 13 residues. The V and J ends lost 3 bases and 0 bases respectively, with 8 bases between them. Germline CDR1 GTSNPN, CDR2 SVGIG (reference sequence). The CDR3 DNA reads as TGTGCCTGGAGAGACGGGTTGAACACTGAAGCTTTCTTT. As protein: CAWRDGLNTEAFF.

The chain employs TRBV5-1 and TRBJ1-3; 8 bases line up with TRBD1. The CDR3 totals 15 residues. Germline loops: CDR1 SGHRS, CDR2 YFSETQ. V lost 1 base, J lost 3 bases, and 3 bases stayed unmatched. CDR3: CASSLQGARGNTIYF. The CDR3 DNA reads TGCGCCAGCAGCTTGCAGGGGGCGCGTGGAAACACCATATATTTT.